This entry is about one T cell receptor (beta chain). The record originates from a study of blood T cell repertoires in COVID-19. Study overall: Samples of COVID-19 (acute and convalescent) were obtained from the United States, Italy and Spain. Sources were T cells, B-cell-depleted T cells, or PBMCs; the material itself was cDNA or gDNA.

Sequenced by immunoSEQ multiplex PCR; TCRdb stores in-frame clones only, minus some. The sample carries 290,000 or so clones, 80% to 95% recorded once. Germline CDR1 reads MNHEY; CDR2 reads SMNVEV (reference sequence). V lost 8 bases and J lost 10, with 12 bases in between. The length of the CDR3 is 12 residues. Participants reported their clinical history, and cohort assignment relied on those reports. The V gene is TRBV27, the J gene TRBJ1-6; D ambiguous. The material sequenced was PBMCs or T cells enriched from blood (not recorded which). This TCR derives from a young woman who had recovered from COVID-19. The CDR3: CASYGPMSPLHF. Written as DNA, the CDR3 is TGTGCCAGCTATGGGCCCATGTCACCCCTCCACTTT.